This TCR beta chain was sequenced for a study of human T cells and chemical hapten exposure. Across the whole study: For the roughly 24-week duration of the study, patients were given weekly doses of diphenylcyclopropenone on the scalp. Recorded diagnoses among the mostly female patients were alopecia areata, totalis or universalis.

Each CDR3 protein is one row after TCRdb ran MiXCR on the RACE reads. The sample records more than 250,000 distinct CDR3 sequences, 7.5% to 9% being singletons. Noted time point: pre-sensitization, week 0. The treatment denotes: therapeutic diphenylcyclopropenone sensitization with weekly scalp DPC. The sequence came from a middle-aged woman with alopecia areata. Some clones in this sample may be carry-over from other donors' samples. Sequenced here: whole blood, sampled in connection with sensitization to the hapten diphenylcyclopropenone (DPC).

The CDR3 region is CASSLRLAGVRTDTQYF. CDR3 bases: TGTGCCAGCAGCTTAAGGCTAGCGGGAGTTCGAACAGATACGCAGTATTTT. The chain combines TRBV7-2 with TRBJ2-3; 10 nucleotides match TRBD2. The CDR3 runs 17 residues. The germline gives CDR1 SGHTA, CDR2 FQGNSA. Trimming cost V 2 bases and J 3 bases; bases outside gene matches: 8.